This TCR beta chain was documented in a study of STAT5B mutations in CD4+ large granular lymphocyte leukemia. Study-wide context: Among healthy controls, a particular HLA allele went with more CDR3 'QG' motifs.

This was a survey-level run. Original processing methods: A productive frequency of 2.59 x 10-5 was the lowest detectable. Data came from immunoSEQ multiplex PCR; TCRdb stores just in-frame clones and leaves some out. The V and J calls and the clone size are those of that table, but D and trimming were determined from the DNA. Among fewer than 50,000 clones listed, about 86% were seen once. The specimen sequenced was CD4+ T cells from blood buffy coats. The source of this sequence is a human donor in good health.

The CDR3 DNA follows: TGTGCCTGGAGCAGGGGTTACGGGGAGCTGTTTTTT. It codes for CAWSRGYGELFF. The chain combines TRBV30 with TRBJ2-2, with a possible D match to TRBD1 (6 bases). This CDR3 comprises 12 residues. Between the trimmed V and J ends, which lost 3 bases and 7 bases, there was a span of 9 bases. Germline loops: CDR1 GTSNPN, CDR2 SVGIG (reference sequence).